This T cell receptor beta chain was sequenced during a study of graft-versus-host responses after intestinal transplantation. Looking at the study overall: In this cohort, recipients had multivisceral, liver-intestinal, or isolated intestinal transplants. For about three years after anti-thymocyte globulin induction, all recipients took tacrolimus and steroids. Study-wide findings and caveats: In patients with graft-donor T cell macrochimerism, allograft graft-versus-host to host-versus-graft clonal ratios were high. Some GvH clones appeared in ileal mucosa or blood before recipient bone marrow.

CDR1 MDHEN and CDR2 SYDVKM come from the germline V gene. Unmatched junction bases numbered 5, after V lost 7 bases and J lost 4 bases. The CDR3 is 14 amino acids. As concerns this clone: What it binds is unknown.

The protocol was immunoSEQ multiplex PCR, while the TCRdb copy is restricted to in-frame clones and leaves out a portion. The repertoire includes around 120,000 clones, just over 90% of them detected once, and roughly 0.2% sits in the top ten. This chain uses TRBV28 with TRBJ1-5; the match to TRBD1 covers 9 bases. The source material was unstimulated CD4+ T cells sorted from spleen or lymph node cells, sampled before intestinal transplant. The source is a human donor who received an intestinal transplant. Written as DNA, the CDR3 is TGTGCCAGCACCGGGACAGGGCCAAATCAGCCCCAGCATTTT. The encoded protein is CASTGTGPNQPQHF.